This passage covers 21 T cell receptor beta chains from one sample sequenced in a study of patients and donors after allogeneic stem cell transplantation (dated by TCRdb to about 2020). Library preparation used RT-PCR. The run used a NextSeq 550. The public reads were reanalyzed by TCRdb: fastp trimming at Q25, MiXCR alignment, in-frame beta chains only. Each entry is one CDR3 protein sequence, shown with its most common DNA and genes. A total of 150,000 to 250,000 distinct CDR3 sequences appear in this sample, 41% of them only once. The leading ten clones occupy 33% of the sample. What was sequenced was blood, either unsorted or a sorted T cell fraction (not recorded which). Receptors were obtained from a human donor who was either an allogeneic HSCT recipient or a stem cell or donor lymphocyte infusion donor (not recorded which). It is not recorded whose cells these are; they may come from a transplant donor.

This clonotype has more than one count but fewer than ten. The chain uses TRBV12-3 or TRBV12-4 and TRBJ1-2, with D perhaps TRBD1 (5 bases). This CDR3 has 14 amino acids. V was shortened by 5 bases and J by 4 bases, with 14 bases between the two germline ends. The CDR3, as DNA: TGTGCCAGCAGTGTCTCACAGGCTCCCTATGGCTACACCTTC. Its translation is CASSVSQAPYGYTF.

This rearrangement joins TRBV2 to TRBJ1-5; tentative D call: TRBD1 (6 bases). V was trimmed by 6 bases and J by 1 base, leaving 10 bases between them. Germline CDR1 SNHLY, CDR2 FYNNEI. The CDR3 length is 14 residues. This CDR3 reads CASRTGSSNQPQHF. The CDR3 DNA sequence: TGTGCCAGCAGGACAGGTTCCAGCAATCAGCCCCAGCATTTT.

This clonotype showed up just a few times. The chain combines TRBV21-1 with TRBJ2-7; TRBD1 is the table's D call, not checked against the DNA. TRBV21-1 is assigned pseudogene status. The CDR3 consists of 12 residues. CDR3 sequence reads: CAIRTGSYEQYF. The CDR3 nucleotides read TGTGCCATAAGGACAGGATCCTACGAGCAGTACTTC.

The rearrangement links TRBV7-8 to TRBJ2-3; D possibly corresponds to TRBD2 (6 bases). V lost 1 base, J lost 3 bases, and 20 bases lay in between. Germline V gene sequence: CDR1 SGHVS, CDR2 FQNEAQ. The CDR3 has 18 residues. The CDR3 loop is CASSLVTRGRGGTDTQYF. The CDR3 coding sequence is TGTGCCAGCAGCTTAGTGACGAGGGGACGTGGAGGGACAGATACGCAGTATTTT. Full variable domain (missing parts from reference TRBV7-8 and TRBJ2-3): GAGVSQSPRYKVAKRGQDVALRCDPISGHVSLFWYQQALGQGPEFLTYFQNEAQLDKSGLPSDRFFAERPEGSVSTLKIQRTQQEDSAVYLCASSLVTRGRGGTDTQYFGPGTRLTVL.

The chain employs TRBV29-1 and TRBJ1-1; TRBD1 aligns across 9 bases. The CDR3 extends over 14 amino acids. CDR1 is SQVTM and CDR2 is ANQGSEA in the germline V gene. Germline trimming cut 3 bases from V and 5 bases from J; bases unmatched to any gene: 7. CDR3 bases: TGCAGCGTTGAGTCCGGGACAGGGCGGACTGAAGCTTTCTTT. This gives the protein CSVESGTGRTEAFF.

CDR3 DNA sequence: TGTGCCAGCAGCTGGCGTTTAGAGCAGTTCTTC. This encodes CASSWRLEQFF. This chain links TRBV7-2 with TRBJ2-1, with D unclear. The length of the CDR3 is 11 residues. Looked up from germline, CDR1 is SGHTA and CDR2 is FQGNSA. V was cut by 4 bases and J by 10 bases, with 8 bases left in between.

The chain uses TRBV14 and TRBJ2-6, with no clear D. The length of the CDR3 is 13 residues. From germline, CDR1 is SGHDN and CDR2 FVKESK. With 3 bases removed from V and 2 bases from J, the gap between germline ends came to 2 bases. The CDR3 sequence: CASSQAGANVLTF. CDR3 coding DNA: TGTGCCAGCAGCCAGGCTGGGGCCAACGTCCTGACTTTC.

V is TRBV7-9 and J is TRBJ2-3; TRBD1 might be the D (6 bases). CDR3 size: 15 residues. The V end lost 11 bases, the J end lost 4 bases, and 22 bases lay between the germline ends. The V gene's germline CDR1 is SEHNR and CDR2 FQNEAQ (reference sequence). CDR3 region: CARSQGNSGADTQYF. As DNA, the CDR3 is TGTGCCCGCTCCCAAGGAAACTCAGGGGCAGATACGCAGTATTTT.

The chain joins TRBV4-3 to TRBJ2-7; 9 positions match TRBD2. The CDR3 is 17 amino acids. V was pared by 3 bases and J by 4 bases, with 13 bases of the junction left unmatched. CDR1 LGHNA and CDR2 YSLEER come from the germline V gene. DNA of the CDR3: TGCGCCAGCAGCCAGTCGGCGGGAGCTAGCGGGACTTACGAGCAGTACTTC. Its translation: CASSQSAGASGTYEQYF.

The chain carries TRBV12-3 or TRBV12-4 and TRBJ2-5; D is ambiguous. The CDR3 length is 13 residues. Trimming removed 5 bases from V and 4 bases from J, with 11 bases in between. The CDR3 here is CASSLDSGETQYF. For the CDR3, the DNA is TGTGCCAGCAGTCTCGACTCGGGAGAGACCCAGTACTTC.

This clonotype was seen ten or more times. This rearrangement joins TRBV2 to TRBJ1-1; 7 bases are a match to TRBD1. The V and J ends lost 5 bases and 3 bases, in that order; junction bases with no gene match: 6. CDR3 length equals 14 residues. Per the germline V gene, CDR1 is SNHLY and CDR2 is FYNNEI. CDR3: CASSYRGGDTEAFF. The DNA of the CDR3 is TGTGCCAGCAGTTACAGGGGAGGGGACACTGAAGCTTTCTTT. Full variable domain (remainder filled in from reference TRBV2 and TRBJ1-1): EPEVTQTPSHQVTQMGQEVILRCVPISNHLYFYWYRQILGQKVEFLVSFYNNEISEKSEIFDDQFSVERPDGSNFTLKIRSTKLEDSAMYFCASSYRGGDTEAFFGQGTRLTVV.

In its sample, this clonotype was seen a few times. The chain couples TRBV29-1 to TRBJ1-1, with unresolved D. This CDR3 is 12 amino acids long. Per germline, CDR1 SQVTM and CDR2 ANQGSEA. V was pared by 6 bases and J by 1 base, with 9 bases between. Here the CDR3 reads CSVSRENTEAFF. In DNA, the CDR3 is TGCAGCGTAAGCCGGGAGAACACTGAAGCTTTCTTT.

V usage is TRBV27 and J usage is TRBJ1-6; D unresolved. Per germline, CDR1 MNHEY and CDR2 SMNVEV (reference sequence). This CDR3 is 14 amino acids long. V lost 1 base and J 7 bases, leaving 8 bases between the germline ends. CDR3 nucleotides: TGTGCCAGCAGTTTATTGAACAGAAATTCACCCCTCCACTTT. Amino acids: CASSLLNRNSPLHF.

V and J are TRBV25-1 and TRBJ2-2; tentative D call: TRBD1 (6 bases). The CDR3 sequence is 16 residues long. The V end lost 7 bases, the J end lost 4 bases, and 19 bases lay between the germline ends. CDR1 MGHDK and CDR2 SYGVNS come from the germline V gene. CDR3 sequence (DNA): TGTGCCAGCAAGCGCCCCGGGACACTTGCCACCGGGGAGCTGTTTTTT. This sequence encodes CASKRPGTLATGELFF.

This sequence joins TRBV20-1 and TRBJ1-2; D remains unclear. The CDR3 has 10 residues. With 5 bases removed from V and 8 bases from J, the gap between germline ends came to 9 bases. Germline CDR1 and CDR2: DFQATT and SNEGSKA (reference sequence). The DNA of the CDR3 is TGCAGTGCTTCCGATAAAGGCTACACCTTC. This translates into CSASDKGYTF.

The chain has TRBV29-1 and TRBJ2-7, with D unresolved. This CDR3 region has 10 residues. V lost 5 bases, J lost 1 base, and 3 bases lay in between. Germline CDR1 and CDR2: SQVTM and ANQGSEA. In DNA, the CDR3 is TGCAGCGTTCTATCCTACGAGCAGTACTTC. Translating gives CSVLSYEQYF.

This clonotype was observed once. V and J are TRBV7-9 and TRBJ1-1, with D tentatively TRBD1 (6 bases). Germline values: CDR1 SEHNR, CDR2 FQNEAQ (reference sequence). The CDR3 loop spans 16 amino acids. V lost 5 bases, J lost 1 base, and 17 bases lay in between. The CDR3 nucleotides read TGTGCCAGCAGCCCTAGCGGGACACTATCGAACACTGAAGCTTTCTTT. Protein: CASSPSGTLSNTEAFF.

This clonotype has only a few counts. The chain employs TRBV9 and TRBJ1-4; 7 nucleotides agree with TRBD1. The CDR3 extends over 16 amino acids. The V and J ends lost 3 bases and 7 bases, in that order; junction bases with no gene match: 12. Germline assignment: CDR1 SGDLS and CDR2 YYNGEE. Here the CDR3 reads CASSGDPVQGGEKLFF. Here the CDR3 DNA reads TGTGCCAGCAGCGGAGACCCTGTGCAGGGGGGTGAAAAACTGTTTTTT.

The rearrangement uses TRBV29-1 and TRBJ2-2; 9 nucleotides agree with TRBD1. The CDR3 runs 16 residues. Per the germline V gene, CDR1 is SQVTM and CDR2 is ANQGSEA. With 5 bases clipped from V and 7 bases from J, the junction kept 14 bases outside the gene matches. The CDR3 bases are TGCAGCGTTATCAACAGGGGGCAACGGACTCACGGGGAGCTGTTTTTT. This encodes CSVINRGQRTHGELFF.

This clonotype was counted a few times. Here the CDR3 DNA reads TGTGCCAGCAGTATCAGGACTAGCGGGACGGATGAGCAGTTCTTC. It specifies CASSIRTSGTDEQFF. The genes are TRBV12-3 or TRBV12-4 and TRBJ2-1, with TRBD2 identical over 12 bases. This CDR3 has 15 residues. V shed 5 bases and J 8 bases; nucleotides not matched to a gene: 7.

The chain employs TRBV5-5 and TRBJ1-1; no clear D gene. Deletions cut 1 base from V and 5 bases from J, with 9 bases between. This CDR3 comprises 13 residues. Germline CDR1 SGHKS, CDR2 YYEKEE (reference sequence). Here the CDR3 DNA reads TGTGCCAGCAGCTTGTTGTTTGGGACTGAAGCTTTCTTT. It is translated as CASSLLFGTEAFF.